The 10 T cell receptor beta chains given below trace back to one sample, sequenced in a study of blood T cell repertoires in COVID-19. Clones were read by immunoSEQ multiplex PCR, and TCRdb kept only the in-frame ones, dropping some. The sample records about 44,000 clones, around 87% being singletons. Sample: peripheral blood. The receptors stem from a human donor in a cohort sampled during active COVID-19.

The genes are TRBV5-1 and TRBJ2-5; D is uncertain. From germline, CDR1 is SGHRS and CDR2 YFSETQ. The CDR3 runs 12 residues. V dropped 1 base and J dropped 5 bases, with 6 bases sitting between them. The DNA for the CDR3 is TGCGCCAGCAGCTTGAATTCGGAGACCCAGTACTTC. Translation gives CASSLNSETQYF.

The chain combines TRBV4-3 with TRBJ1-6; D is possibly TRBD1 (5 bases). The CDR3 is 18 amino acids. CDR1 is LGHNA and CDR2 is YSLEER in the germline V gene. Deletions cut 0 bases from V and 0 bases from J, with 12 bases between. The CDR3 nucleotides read TGCGCCAGCAGCCAAGATTACGGGGGAAGCTCCTATAATTCACCCCTCCACTTT. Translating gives CASSQDYGGSSYNSPLHF.

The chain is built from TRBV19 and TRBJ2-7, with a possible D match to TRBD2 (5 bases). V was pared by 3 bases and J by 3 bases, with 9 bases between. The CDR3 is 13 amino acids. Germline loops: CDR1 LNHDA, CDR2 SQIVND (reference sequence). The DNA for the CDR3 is TGTGCCAGTAGTATCGGGGAGCTCTACGAGCAGTACTTC. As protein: CASSIGELYEQYF.

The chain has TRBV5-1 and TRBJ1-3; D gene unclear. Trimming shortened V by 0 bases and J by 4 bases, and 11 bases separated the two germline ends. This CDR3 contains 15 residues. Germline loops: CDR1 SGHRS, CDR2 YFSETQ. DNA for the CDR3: TGCGCCAGCAGCTTGGAGGCGGCAGCCGGAAACACCATATATTTT. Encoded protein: CASSLEAAAGNTIYF.

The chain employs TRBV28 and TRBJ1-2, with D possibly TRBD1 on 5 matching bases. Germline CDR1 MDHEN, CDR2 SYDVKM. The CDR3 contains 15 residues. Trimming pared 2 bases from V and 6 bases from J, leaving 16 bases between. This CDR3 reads CASSLGSGRADGYTF. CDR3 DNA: TGTGCCAGCAGTTTAGGGTCGGGCAGGGCGGATGGCTACACCTTC.

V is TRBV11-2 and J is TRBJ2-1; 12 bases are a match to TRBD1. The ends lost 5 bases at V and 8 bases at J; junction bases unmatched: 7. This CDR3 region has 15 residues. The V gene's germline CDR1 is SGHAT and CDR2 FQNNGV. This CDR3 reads CASSLRDRGRDEQFF. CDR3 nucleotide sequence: TGTGCCAGCAGCCTCCGGGACAGGGGGCGCGATGAGCAGTTCTTC.

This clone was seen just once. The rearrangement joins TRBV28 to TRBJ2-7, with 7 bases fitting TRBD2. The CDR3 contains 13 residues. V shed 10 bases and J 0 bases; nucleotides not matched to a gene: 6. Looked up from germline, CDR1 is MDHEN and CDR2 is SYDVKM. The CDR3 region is CAIAGRGSYEQYF. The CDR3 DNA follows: TGTGCCATCGCTGGGAGGGGCTCCTACGAGCAGTACTTC.

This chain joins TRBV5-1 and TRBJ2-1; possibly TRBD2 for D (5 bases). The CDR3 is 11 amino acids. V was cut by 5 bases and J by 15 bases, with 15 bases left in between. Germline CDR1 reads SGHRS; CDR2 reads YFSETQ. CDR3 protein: CASSQLSGWFF. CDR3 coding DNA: TGCGCCAGCAGTCAACTATCGGGGTGGTTCTTC.

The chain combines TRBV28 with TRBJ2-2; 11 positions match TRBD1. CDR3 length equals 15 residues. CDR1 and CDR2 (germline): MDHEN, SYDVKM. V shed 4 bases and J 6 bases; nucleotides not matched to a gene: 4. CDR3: CASSSGTGGSGELFF. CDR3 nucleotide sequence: TGTGCCAGCAGTTCCGGGACAGGGGGTTCCGGGGAGCTGTTTTTT.

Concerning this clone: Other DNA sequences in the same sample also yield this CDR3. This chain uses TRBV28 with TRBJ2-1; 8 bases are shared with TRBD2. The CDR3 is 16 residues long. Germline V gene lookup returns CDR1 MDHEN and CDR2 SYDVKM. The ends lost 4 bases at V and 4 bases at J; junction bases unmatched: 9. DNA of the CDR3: TGTGCCAGCAGTTCCGCGGGAGGTCCGTCTTACAATGAGCAGTTCTTC. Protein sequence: CASSSAGGPSYNEQFF.